This T cell receptor (beta chain) appears in the sequencing data of a study of CD8 T cells in Susac syndrome. Study conclusions and caveats: Regarding the TCR sequencing and HLA analysis, the study admitted that a relatively small number of individuals were involved.

Random hexamers were used to reverse transcribe the RNA input (0.5 to 1 ug). TCRdb re-called the immunoSEQ multiplex PCR reads with MiXCR, one entry per CDR3 protein. This sample has fewer than 200,000 distinct CDR3 sequences, with approximately 94% found just once. The V gene's germline CDR1 is MNHNS and CDR2 SASEGT. The CDR3 runs to 14 residues. V lost 5 bases and J lost 2, with 11 bases in between. As concerns this clonotype: Its antigen is unidentified.

Sequences were obtained from CD4+ T cells from PBMCs. This TCR was sampled from a human donor in good health. The chain uses TRBV6-1 and TRBJ2-3; D possibly uses TRBD1 or TRBD2 (5 bases each). CDR3 sequence (DNA): TGTGCCAGCAGTTCCGTAGGGACCACAGATACGCAGTATTTT. This encodes CASSSVGTTDTQYF.